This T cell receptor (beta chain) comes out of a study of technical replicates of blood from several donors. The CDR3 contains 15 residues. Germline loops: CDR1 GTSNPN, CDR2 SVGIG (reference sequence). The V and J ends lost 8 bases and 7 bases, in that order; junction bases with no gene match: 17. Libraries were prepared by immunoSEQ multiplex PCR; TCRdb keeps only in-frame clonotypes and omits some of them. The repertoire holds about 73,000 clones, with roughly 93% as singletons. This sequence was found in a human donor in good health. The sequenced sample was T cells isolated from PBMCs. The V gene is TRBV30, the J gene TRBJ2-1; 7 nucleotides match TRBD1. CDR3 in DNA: TGTGCCGAATCACGACAGGGACGAGGGATAAATGAGCAGTTCTTC. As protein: CAESRQGRGINEQFF.